These T cell receptor beta chains were read from a single sample in a study of shared clonotypes between healthy human individuals. Produced via immunoSEQ multiplex PCR; TCRdb's table is partial and in-frame only. The sample includes approximately 530,000 clones, 95% to 96% of them seen just once. The material sequenced was naive CD4+ T cells sorted from blood. The source of these receptors is a woman in her thirties in good health. The CDR3 runs from the conserved cysteine through the conserved F or W. The D gene is left open where the match is weak.

d_call v_call cdr3_aa
- TRBV4-1 CASSQDLSEPNTGELFF
- TRBV7-8 CASRRGQSYGYTF
- TRBV4-1 CASSRGSASWSQPQHF
TRBD1 TRBV2 CASSGTGKETQYF
TRBD1 TRBV5-1 CASTGQGYEQYF
- TRBV11-2 CASSLDRRLNTEAFF
TRBD2 TRBV4-1 CASSPHSGLTDTQYF
TRBD1 TRBV18 CASSPGTGRVDEQYF
TRBD2 TRBV18 CASSLLAGVQSAYEQYF
- TRBV7-9 CASSLYQQRSSYEQYF
- TRBV5-1 CASREVLGSTGELFF
- TRBV5-1 CASRPLEDTEAFF
- TRBV21-1 CASSRLSGNQPQHF
- TRBV2 CASRPQGHEQYF
- TRBV19 CASSTHTPPKLFF
- TRBV2 CASSAVEGTAEQYF
- TRBV18 CASSLPSGSTDTQYF
- TRBV5-5 CASSLALRTSYEQYF
TRBD1 TRBV4-1 CASSHKKGGVEATNEKLFF
- TRBV28 CASNPGWGEAFF
TRBD2 TRBV7-6 CASSPQGDSGNTYEQYF
TRBD2 TRBV7-2 CASSYQRGGELFF
- TRBV6-1 CASRATTNTGELFF
TRBD1 TRBV10-3 CAITDRVNQPQHF
TRBD2 TRBV27 CASSLSSGLAASYEQYF
TRBD1 TRBV6-1 CASSEQGAMNTEAFF
- TRBV10-2 CASNSGGNTIYF
- TRBV19 CASSKGPGELFF
- TRBV10-1 CASSESPGYEQYF
TRBD2 TRBV15 CATSSTDRGEGNTGELFF
- TRBV5-4 CASSLGGKLADYEQYF
- TRBV7-9 CASSDPMRGVEKLFF
TRBD1 TRBV5-4 CASSTDRRYNYEQYF
- TRBV29-1 CSAWATSYEQYF
- TRBV11-3 CASSPGGGLEEQYF
TRBD1 TRBV19 CACSRTGGVQETQYF
- TRBV5-4 CASSLGGYTDTQYF
TRBD1 TRBV15 CATSRGIDEGAREQYF
- TRBV30 CAWARRRTDTQYF
TRBD2 TRBV2 CASSPSGLSSYEQYF
- TRBV10-1 CPYLPGNEQFF
- TRBV20-1 CSASYRVEAFF
TRBD2 TRBV6-1 CAGQELAGSEQFF
- TRBV11-3 CASSLRWGDTQYF
- TRBV19 CASRLLNTGELFF
- TRBV5-1 CASGWSPGADGELFF
- TRBV7-9 CASSFLSFLFFYEQYF
- TRBV28 CASLLPGPGQPQHF
TRBD2 TRBV18 CASSRDNPYLAGERSYEQYF
- TRBV19 CASSRDEDQPQHF
- TRBV7-9 CASSPGRLVSATNEKLFF
- TRBV25-1 CASSEYTAGANVLTF
TRBD2 TRBV19 CASSIRGLAGVQETQYF
TRBD2 TRBV6-6 CASSYPAGGQQYF
TRBD1 TRBV6-4 CASKGQGETEAFF
TRBD2 TRBV5-6 CASSRGLAGVLSTGELFF
- TRBV5-1 CASSLDRRPSYEQYF
- TRBV30 CALTGAGNQPQHF
- TRBV7-9 CASSLVSANTGELFF